Detailed here is one T cell receptor (beta chain). Its specificity is not known. This specimen belongs to a study of vaccination and CD4 T cells after COVID-19. Trimming removed 2 bases at V and 5 bases at J, with 15 bases between. CDR1 is LNHNV, CDR2 YYDKDF, per germline (reference sequence). The CDR3 is 15 amino acids. Scientists ran DNA taken from cultured CD4+ T cells through the Oncomine TCR Beta short-read assay for sequencing. Genomic DNA was taken out of cultured CD4+ T cells by extraction. TCRdb fed the PCR reads into MiXCR, producing one record per CDR3 protein. The sample has thousands of distinct CDR3 sequences, 41% seen once. Treatment reported: roughly 11-day PBMC culture with coronavirus spike peptide pools or control peptides (ViraFEST assay). From the unexposed donor, CD4+ T cells were collected ahead of the COVID-19 pandemic (2011-2018). With fresh IL-2 medium, half the medium was replaced on days 3 and 7.

The sequenced material came from CD4+ T cells from blood, cultured in vitro. The source is a human donor in good health. The chain has TRBV15 and TRBJ1-1; tentative D call: TRBD1 (5 bases). In DNA, the CDR3 is TGTGCCACCAGCAGACCTGGGGGGGTAGGAACTGAAGCTTTCTTT. This sequence encodes CATSRPGGVGTEAFF.